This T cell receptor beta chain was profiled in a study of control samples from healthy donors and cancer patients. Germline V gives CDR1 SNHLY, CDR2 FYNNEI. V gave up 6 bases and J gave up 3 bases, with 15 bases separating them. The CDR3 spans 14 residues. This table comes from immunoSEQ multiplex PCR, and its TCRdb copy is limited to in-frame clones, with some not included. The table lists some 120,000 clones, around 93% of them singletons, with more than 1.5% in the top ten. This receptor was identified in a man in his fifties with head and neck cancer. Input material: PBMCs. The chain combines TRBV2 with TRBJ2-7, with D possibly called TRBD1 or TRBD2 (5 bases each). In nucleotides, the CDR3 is TGTGCCAGCAGCCCCGGGGCTTCTTACTACGAGCAGTACTTC. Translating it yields CASSPGASYYEQYF.